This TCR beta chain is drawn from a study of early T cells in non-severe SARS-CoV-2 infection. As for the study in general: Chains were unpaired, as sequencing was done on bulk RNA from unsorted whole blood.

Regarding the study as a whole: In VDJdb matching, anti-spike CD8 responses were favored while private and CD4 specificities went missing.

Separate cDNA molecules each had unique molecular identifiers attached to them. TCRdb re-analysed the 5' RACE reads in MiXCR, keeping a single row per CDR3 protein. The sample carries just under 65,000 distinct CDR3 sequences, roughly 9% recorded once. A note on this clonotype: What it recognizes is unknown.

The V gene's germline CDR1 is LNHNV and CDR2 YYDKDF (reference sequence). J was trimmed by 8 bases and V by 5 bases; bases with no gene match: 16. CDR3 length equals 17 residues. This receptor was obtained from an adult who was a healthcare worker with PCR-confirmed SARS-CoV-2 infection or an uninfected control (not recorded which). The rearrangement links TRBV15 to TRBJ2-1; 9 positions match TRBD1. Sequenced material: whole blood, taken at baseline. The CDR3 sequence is CATSGPPRQGVNDEQFF. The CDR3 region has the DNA TGTGCCACCAGCGGACCACCGCGACAGGGGGTCAACGATGAGCAGTTCTTC.